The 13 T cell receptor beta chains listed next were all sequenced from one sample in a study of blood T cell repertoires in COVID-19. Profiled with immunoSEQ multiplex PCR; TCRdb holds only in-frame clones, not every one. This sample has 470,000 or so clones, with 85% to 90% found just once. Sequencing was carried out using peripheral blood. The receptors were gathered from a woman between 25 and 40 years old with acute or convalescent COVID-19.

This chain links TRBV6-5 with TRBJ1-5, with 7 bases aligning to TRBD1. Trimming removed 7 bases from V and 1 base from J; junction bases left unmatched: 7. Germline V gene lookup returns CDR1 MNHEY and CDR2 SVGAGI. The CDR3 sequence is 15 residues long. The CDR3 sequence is CASNPRGQSNQPQHF. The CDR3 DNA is TGTGCCAGCAATCCCAGGGGACAGAGCAATCAGCCCCAGCATTTT.

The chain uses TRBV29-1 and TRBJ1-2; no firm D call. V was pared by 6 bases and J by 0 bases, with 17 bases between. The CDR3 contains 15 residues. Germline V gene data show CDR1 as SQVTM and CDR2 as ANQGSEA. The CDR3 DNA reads TGCAGCGTGGTCGATCCAAACTTGGCTAACTATGGCTACACCTTC. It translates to CSVVDPNLANYGYTF.

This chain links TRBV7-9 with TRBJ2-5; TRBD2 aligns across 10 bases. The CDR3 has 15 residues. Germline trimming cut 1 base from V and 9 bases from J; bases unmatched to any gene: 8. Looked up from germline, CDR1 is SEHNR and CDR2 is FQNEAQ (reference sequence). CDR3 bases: TGTGCCAGCAGCTTAGGAGTAGCGGGGGGCCTGTCCCAGTACTTC. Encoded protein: CASSLGVAGGLSQYF.

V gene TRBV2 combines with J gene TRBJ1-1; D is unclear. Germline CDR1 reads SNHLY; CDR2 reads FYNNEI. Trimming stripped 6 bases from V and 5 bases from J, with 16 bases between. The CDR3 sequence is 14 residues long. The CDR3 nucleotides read TGTGCCAGCAGCCCACAGACCATATTTACTGAAGCTTTCTTT. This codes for CASSPQTIFTEAFF.

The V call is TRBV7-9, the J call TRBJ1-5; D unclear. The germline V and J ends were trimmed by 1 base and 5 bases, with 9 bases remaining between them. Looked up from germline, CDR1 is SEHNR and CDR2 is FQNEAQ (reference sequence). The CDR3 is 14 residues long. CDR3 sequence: CASSLVGAYQPQHF. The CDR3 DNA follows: TGTGCCAGCAGCTTAGTTGGAGCGTATCAGCCCCAGCATTTT.

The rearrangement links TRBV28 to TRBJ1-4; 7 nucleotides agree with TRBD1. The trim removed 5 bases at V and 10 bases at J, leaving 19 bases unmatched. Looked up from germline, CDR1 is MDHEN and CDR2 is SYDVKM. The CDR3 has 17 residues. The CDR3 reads CASSLPRSTRGARKLFF. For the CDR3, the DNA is TGTGCCAGCAGTCTCCCCCGGTCTACCAGGGGGGCGCGAAAACTGTTTTTT.

CDR3 sequence reads: CASSSISGGAYNEQFF. The CDR3 DNA reads TGTGCCAGCAGCTCCATTAGCGGGGGGGCCTACAATGAGCAGTTCTTC. The chain is built from TRBV11-2 and TRBJ2-1; 11 bases line up with TRBD2. The V segment lost 4 bases and the J segment 2 bases; nucleotides outside the gene matches: 4. Germline values: CDR1 SGHAT, CDR2 FQNNGV. The CDR3 loop spans 16 amino acids. The variable domain in full, completed from reference TRBV11-2 and TRBJ2-1, reads EAGVAQSPRYKIIEKRQSVAFWCNPISGHATLYWYQQILGQGPKLLIQFQNNGVVDDSQLPKDRFSAERLKGVDSTLKIQPAKLEDSAVYLCASSSISGGAYNEQFFGPGTRLTVL.

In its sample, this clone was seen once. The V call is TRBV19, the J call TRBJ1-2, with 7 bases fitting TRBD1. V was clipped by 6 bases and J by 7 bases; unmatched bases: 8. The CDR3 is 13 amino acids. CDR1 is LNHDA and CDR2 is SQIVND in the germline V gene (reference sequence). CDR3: CASRSGQTGGYTF. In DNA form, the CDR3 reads TGTGCCAGTAGGTCGGGACAGACGGGTGGCTACACCTTC.

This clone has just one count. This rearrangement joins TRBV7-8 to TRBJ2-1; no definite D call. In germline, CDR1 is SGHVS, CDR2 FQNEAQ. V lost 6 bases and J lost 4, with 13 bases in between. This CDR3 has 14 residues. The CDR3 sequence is CASRGGGLYNEQFF. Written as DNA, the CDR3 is TGTGCCAGCAGAGGCGGTGGTCTATACAATGAGCAGTTCTTC.

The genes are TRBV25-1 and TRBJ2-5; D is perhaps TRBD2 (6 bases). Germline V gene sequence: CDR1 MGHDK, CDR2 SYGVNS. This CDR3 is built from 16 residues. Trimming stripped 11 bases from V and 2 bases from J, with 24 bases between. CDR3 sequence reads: CAWWLATHHRQETQYF. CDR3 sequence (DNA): TGTGCCTGGTGGCTAGCGACGCACCACAGGCAAGAGACCCAGTACTTC.

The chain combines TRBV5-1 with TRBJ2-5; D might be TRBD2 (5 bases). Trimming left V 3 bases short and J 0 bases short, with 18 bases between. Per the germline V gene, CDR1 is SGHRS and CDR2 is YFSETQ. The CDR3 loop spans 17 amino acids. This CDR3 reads CASSSRWAGGYQETQYF. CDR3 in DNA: TGCGCCAGCAGCTCGAGATGGGCAGGCGGGTACCAAGAGACCCAGTACTTC.

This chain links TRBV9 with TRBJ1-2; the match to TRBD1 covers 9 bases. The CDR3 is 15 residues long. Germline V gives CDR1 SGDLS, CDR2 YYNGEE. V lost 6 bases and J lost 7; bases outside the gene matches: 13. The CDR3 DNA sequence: TGTGCCAGCAACAGACCGGGACAGGGTCCTTTTGGCTACACCTTC. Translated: CASNRPGQGPFGYTF.

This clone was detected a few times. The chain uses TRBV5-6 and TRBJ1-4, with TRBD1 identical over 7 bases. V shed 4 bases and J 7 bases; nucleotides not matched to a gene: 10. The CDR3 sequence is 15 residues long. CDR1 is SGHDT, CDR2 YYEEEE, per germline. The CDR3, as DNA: TGTGCCAGCAGCCCCCCAGGGGGATCAACTGAAAAACTGTTTTTT. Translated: CASSPPGGSTEKLFF.